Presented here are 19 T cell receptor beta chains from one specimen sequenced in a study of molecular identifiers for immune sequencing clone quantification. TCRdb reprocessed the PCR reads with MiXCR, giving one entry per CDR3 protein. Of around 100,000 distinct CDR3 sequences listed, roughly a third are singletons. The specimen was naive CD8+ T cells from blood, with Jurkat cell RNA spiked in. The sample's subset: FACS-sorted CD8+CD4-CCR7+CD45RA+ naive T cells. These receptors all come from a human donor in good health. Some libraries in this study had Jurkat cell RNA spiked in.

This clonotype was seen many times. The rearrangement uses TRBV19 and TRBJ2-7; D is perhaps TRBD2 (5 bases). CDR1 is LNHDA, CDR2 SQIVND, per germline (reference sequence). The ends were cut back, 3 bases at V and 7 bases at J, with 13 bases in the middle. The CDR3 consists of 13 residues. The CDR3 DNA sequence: TGTGCCAGTAGTATGACTCCAAGAGGGGAGCAGTACTTC. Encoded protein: CASSMTPRGEQYF. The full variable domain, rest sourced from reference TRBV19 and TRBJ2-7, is DGGITQSPKYLFRKEGQNVTLSCEQNLNHDAMYWYRQDPGQGLRLIYYSQIVNDFQKGDIAEGYSVSREKKESFPLTVTSAQKNPTAFYLCASSMTPRGEQYFGPGTRLTVT.

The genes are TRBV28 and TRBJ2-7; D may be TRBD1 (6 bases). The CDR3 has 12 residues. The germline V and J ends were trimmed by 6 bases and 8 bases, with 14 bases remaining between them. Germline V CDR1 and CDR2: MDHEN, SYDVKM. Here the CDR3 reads CASRTGPGKQYF. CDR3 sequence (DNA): TGTGCCAGCAGAACAGGGCCGGGGAAGCAGTACTTC.

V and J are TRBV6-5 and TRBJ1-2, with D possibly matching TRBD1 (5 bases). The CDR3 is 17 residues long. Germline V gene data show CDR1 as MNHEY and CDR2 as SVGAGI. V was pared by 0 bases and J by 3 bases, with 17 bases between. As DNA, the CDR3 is TGTGCCAGCAGTTACTCGGTAGGAAGGGGAAACGACTATGGCTACACCTTC. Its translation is CASSYSVGRGNDYGYTF.

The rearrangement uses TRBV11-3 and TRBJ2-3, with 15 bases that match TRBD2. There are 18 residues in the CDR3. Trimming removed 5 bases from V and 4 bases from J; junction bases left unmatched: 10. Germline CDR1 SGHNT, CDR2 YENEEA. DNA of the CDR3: TGTGCCAGCAGCCCCTCGGGACTAGCGGGAGGTGTTGCAGATACGCAGTATTTT. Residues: CASSPSGLAGGVADTQYF.

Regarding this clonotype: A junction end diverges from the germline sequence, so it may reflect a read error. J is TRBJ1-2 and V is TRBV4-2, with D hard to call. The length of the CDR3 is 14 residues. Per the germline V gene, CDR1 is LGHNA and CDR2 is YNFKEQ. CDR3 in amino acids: CASRQAGRDYGYTF. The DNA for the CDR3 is TGTGCCAGCCGCCAAGCGGGTCGGGACTATGGCTACACCTTC.

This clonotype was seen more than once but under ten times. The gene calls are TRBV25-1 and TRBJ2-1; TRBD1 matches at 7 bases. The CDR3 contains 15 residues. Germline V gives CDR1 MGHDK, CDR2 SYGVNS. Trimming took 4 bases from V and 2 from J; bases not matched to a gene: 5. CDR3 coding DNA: TGTGCCAGCAGTGCTCCCGGGACAGCCTACAATGAGCAGTTCTTC. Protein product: CASSAPGTAYNEQFF.

The chain's CDR3 is CASSNELAAYNEQFF. In DNA form, the CDR3 reads TGTGCCAGCAGTAACGAGCTAGCTGCATACAATGAGCAGTTCTTC. The chain combines TRBV6-5 with TRBJ2-1; tentative D call: TRBD2 (5 bases). Germline V gene lookup returns CDR1 MNHEY and CDR2 SVGAGI. V was pared by 5 bases and J by 4 bases, with 15 bases between. The CDR3 totals 15 residues.

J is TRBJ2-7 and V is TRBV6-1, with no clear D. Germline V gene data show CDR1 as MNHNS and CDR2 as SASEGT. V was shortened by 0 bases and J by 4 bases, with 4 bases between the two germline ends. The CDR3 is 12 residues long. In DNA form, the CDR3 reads TGTGCCAGCAGTGAAGCGGGGTACGAGCAGTACTTC. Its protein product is CASSEAGYEQYF.

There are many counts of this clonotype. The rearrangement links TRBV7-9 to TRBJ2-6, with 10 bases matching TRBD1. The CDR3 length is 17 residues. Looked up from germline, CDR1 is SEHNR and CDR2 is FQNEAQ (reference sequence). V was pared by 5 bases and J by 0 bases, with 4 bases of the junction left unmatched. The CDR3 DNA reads TGTGCCAGCAGCCCGGGACAGGGGCTCTCTGGGGCCAACGTCCTGACTTTC. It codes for CASSPGQGLSGANVLTF.

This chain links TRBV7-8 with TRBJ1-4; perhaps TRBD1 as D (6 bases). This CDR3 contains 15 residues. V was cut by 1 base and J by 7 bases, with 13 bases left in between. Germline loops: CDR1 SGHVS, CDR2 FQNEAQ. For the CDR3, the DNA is TGTGCCAGCAGCTTAGTTTCCAGGGGCAGTGAAAAACTGTTTTTT. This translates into CASSLVSRGSEKLFF.

In DNA form, the CDR3 reads TGTGCCAGCAGCCCCCCCCCCGGAACCTACGAGCAGTACTTC. Translated, it gives CASSPPPGTYEQYF. V is TRBV7-8 and J is TRBJ2-7; D is unresolved. CDR3 length equals 14 residues. CDR1 SGHVS and CDR2 FQNEAQ come from the germline V gene. Deletions cut 5 bases from V and 2 bases from J, with 13 bases between.

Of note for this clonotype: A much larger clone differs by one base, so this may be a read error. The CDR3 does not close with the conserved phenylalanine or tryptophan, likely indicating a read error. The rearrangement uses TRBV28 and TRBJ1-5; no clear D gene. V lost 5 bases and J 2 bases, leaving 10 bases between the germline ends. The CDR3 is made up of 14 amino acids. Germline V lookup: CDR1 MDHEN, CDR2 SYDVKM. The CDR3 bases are TGTGCCAGCAGTCCCGCCGCCGGCAATCAGCCCCAGCATATT. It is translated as CASSPAAGNQPQHI.

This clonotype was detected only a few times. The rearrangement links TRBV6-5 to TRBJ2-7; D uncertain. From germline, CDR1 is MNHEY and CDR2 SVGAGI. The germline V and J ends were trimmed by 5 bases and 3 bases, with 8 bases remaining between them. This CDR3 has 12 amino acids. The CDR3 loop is CASSPQSYEQYF. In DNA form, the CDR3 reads TGTGCCAGCAGTCCCCAGAGCTACGAGCAGTACTTC.

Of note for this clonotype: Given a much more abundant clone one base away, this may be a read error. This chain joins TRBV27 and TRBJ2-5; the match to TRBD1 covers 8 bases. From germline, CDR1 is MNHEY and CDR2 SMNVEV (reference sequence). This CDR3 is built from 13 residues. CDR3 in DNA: TGTGCCAGCAGTCCGCAGGGGGCAGAGCCCCAGTACTTC. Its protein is CASSPQGAEPQYF.

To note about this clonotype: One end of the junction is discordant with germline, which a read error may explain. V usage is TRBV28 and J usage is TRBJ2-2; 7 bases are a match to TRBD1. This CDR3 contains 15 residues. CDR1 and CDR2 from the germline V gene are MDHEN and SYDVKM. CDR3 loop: CVSRSGTENTGELFF. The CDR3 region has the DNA TGTGTCAGCAGGTCCGGGACAGAGAACACCGGGGAGCTGTTTTTT.

As DNA, the CDR3 is TGTGCCAGCAGCCAATATGTAGACAGGGCCTACGAGCAGTACTTC. This encodes CASSQYVDRAYEQYF. V usage is TRBV16 and J usage is TRBJ2-7, with TRBD1 matching 7 bases. Germline CDR1 and CDR2: KGHSY and FQNENV. The CDR3 is 15 amino acids. Trimming cost V 1 base and J 2 bases; bases outside gene matches: 5.

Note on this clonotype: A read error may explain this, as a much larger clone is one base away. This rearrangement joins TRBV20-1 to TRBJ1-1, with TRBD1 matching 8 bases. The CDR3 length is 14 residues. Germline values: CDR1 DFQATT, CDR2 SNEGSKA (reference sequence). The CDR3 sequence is CCAIRRGHRTEAFF. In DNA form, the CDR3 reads TGCTGTGCTATTCGCAGGGGGCATCGCACTGAAGCTTTCTTT.

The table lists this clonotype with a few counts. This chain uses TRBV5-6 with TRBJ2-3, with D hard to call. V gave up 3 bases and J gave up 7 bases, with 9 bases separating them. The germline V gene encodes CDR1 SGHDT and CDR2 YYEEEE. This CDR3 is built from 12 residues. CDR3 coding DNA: TGTGCCAGCAGCTCCTACCGGCATACGCAGTATTTT. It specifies CASSSYRHTQYF.

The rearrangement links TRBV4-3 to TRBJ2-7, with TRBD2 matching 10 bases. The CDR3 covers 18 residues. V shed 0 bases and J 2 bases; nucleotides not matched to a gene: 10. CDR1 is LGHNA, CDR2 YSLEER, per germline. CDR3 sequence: CASSQEVTSGFVAYEQYF. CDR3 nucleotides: TGCGCCAGCAGCCAAGAGGTGACTAGCGGGTTCGTCGCCTACGAGCAGTACTTC.